Each of the 7 T cell receptor beta chains below was sequenced from the same sample in a study of shared clonotypes between healthy human individuals. The method was immunoSEQ multiplex PCR; TCRdb's version includes in-frame clones alone and lacks a portion of them. The repertoire includes 2 million to 3 million clones, 90% to 95% of them detected once, and around 0.4% sits in the top ten. The sequenced sample was naive CD4+ T cells from PBMCs. Subset indicated: CD45RA+ positively selected. These receptors were obtained from a man aged 18 to 35 in good health. Some clones in this sample may be carry-over from other donors' samples.

The V call is TRBV9, the J call TRBJ2-2, with D hard to call. CDR1 is SGDLS, CDR2 YYNGEE, per germline. This CDR3 has 15 amino acids. V lost 4 bases and J 1 base, leaving 11 bases between the germline ends. The CDR3 protein is CASSPGPQNTGELFF. CDR3 DNA sequence: TGTGCCAGCAGCCCAGGACCCCAGAACACCGGGGAGCTGTTTTTT.

V is TRBV20-1 and J is TRBJ2-5; D possibly uses TRBD1 or TRBD2 (5 bases each). Germline assignment: CDR1 DFQATT and CDR2 SNEGSKA (reference sequence). The CDR3 contains 11 residues. CDR3 nucleotides: TGCAGGGCCCAAAGGGACGAGACCCAGTACTTC. Protein product: CRAQRDETQYF.

The V call is TRBV29-1, the J call TRBJ2-3; possibly TRBD2 for D (5 bases). Germline CDR1 is SQVTM and CDR2 is ANQGSEA. The CDR3 is made up of 12 amino acids. V shed 4 bases and J shed 4 bases, with 9 bases lying between them. The CDR3, as DNA: TGCAGCGTTGTTCCTAGCCCAGATACGCAGTATTTT. It is translated as CSVVPSPDTQYF.

The chain couples TRBV28 to TRBJ1-2; 8 bases agree with TRBD1. This CDR3 region has 13 residues. Germline assignment: CDR1 MDHEN and CDR2 SYDVKM. CDR3 residues: CAIDTGGSYGYTF. CDR3 nucleotide sequence: TGTGCGATAGATACAGGGGGAAGCTATGGCTACACCTTC.

CDR3 residues: CSVAGNLQETQYF. CDR3 coding DNA: TGCAGCGTCGCCGGGAACCTCCAAGAGACCCAGTACTTC. The chain employs TRBV29-1 and TRBJ2-5; maybe TRBD2 (5 bases). This CDR3 is built from 13 residues. CDR1 is SQVTM, CDR2 ANQGSEA, per germline. Trimming removed 6 bases at V and 1 base at J, with 12 bases between.

This rearrangement joins TRBV7-2 to TRBJ2-5, with 7 bases lining up with TRBD1. V gave up 6 bases and J gave up 3 bases; unmatched junction bases: 4. The germline CDR1 and CDR2 sequences are SGHTA and FQGNSA. This CDR3 is 13 amino acids long. This CDR3 reads CASRDRSEETQYF. CDR3 in DNA: TGTGCCAGCAGGGACAGGTCCGAAGAGACCCAGTACTTC.

The rearrangement joins TRBV7-9 to TRBJ2-7; a weak D match, TRBD2 (5 bases). Trimming cost V 5 bases and J 6 bases, with 20 bases left between them. This CDR3 is built from 15 residues. The germline V gene has CDR1 SEHNR and CDR2 FQNEAQ (reference sequence). The CDR3 DNA reads as TGTGCCAGCAGCCAAGGAATACAGCGCGGAGGCGAGCAGTACTTC. The encoded protein is CASSQGIQRGGEQYF.